Below are 20 T cell receptor beta chains sequenced from a single sample in a study of blood T cell repertoires in COVID-19. The repertoire was sequenced with immunoSEQ multiplex PCR; TCRdb's copy has only in-frame clones and lacks some. Of more than 70,000 clones listed, about 85% were seen once; the top ten hold 3.8%. The sample was peripheral blood. These receptors were collected from a man between 60 and 70 years old with acute or convalescent COVID-19.

V usage is TRBV19 and J usage is TRBJ2-1; 10 positions match TRBD2. From germline, CDR1 is LNHDA and CDR2 SQIVND (reference sequence). Unmatched junction bases numbered 9, after V lost 9 bases and J lost 4 bases. The CDR3 is made up of 15 amino acids. CDR3 bases: TGTGCCAGCGGGGTAGCGGGGGGCGGGTACAATGAGCAGTTCTTC. As protein: CASGVAGGGYNEQFF.

The chain couples TRBV19 to TRBJ2-1; 11 nucleotides line up with TRBD2. This CDR3 is 15 amino acids long. Germline trimming cut 4 bases from V and 4 bases from J; bases unmatched to any gene: 3. The V gene's germline CDR1 is LNHDA and CDR2 SQIVND (reference sequence). CDR3 in amino acids: CASSTTSGTYNEQFF. The CDR3 nucleotides read TGTGCCAGTAGTACGACTAGCGGGACTTACAATGAGCAGTTCTTC.

The V and J genes are TRBV27 and TRBJ1-2, with D perhaps matching TRBD1 (5 bases). The germline V gene encodes CDR1 MNHEY and CDR2 SMNVEV (reference sequence). The CDR3 is 12 residues long. V lost 6 bases to trimming and J lost 4 bases, with 9 bases between them. CDR3 coding DNA: TGTGCCAGCAGGGTAGGGGCCTATGGCTACACCTTC. Amino acids: CASRVGAYGYTF.

The chain combines TRBV6-6 with TRBJ2-7; 7 bases match TRBD1. CDR3 length equals 14 residues. In germline, CDR1 is MNHNY, CDR2 SVGAGI (reference sequence). The J segment lost 2 bases and the V segment lost 1 base, leaving 2 bases of the junction unmatched. The CDR3 here is CASSYLDRTYEQYF. The CDR3 nucleotides are TGTGCCAGCAGTTACTTGGACAGGACCTACGAGCAGTACTTC.

The chain has TRBV5-1 and TRBJ2-3; possible D gene TRBD2, 6 bases. The CDR3 extends over 15 amino acids. Germline V lookup: CDR1 SGHRS, CDR2 YFSETQ. The V end lost 4 bases, the J end lost 5 bases, and 17 bases lay between the germline ends. The chain's CDR3 is CASSQVGGAVDTQYF. As DNA, the CDR3 is TGCGCCAGCAGCCAAGTCGGGGGAGCGGTAGATACGCAGTATTTT.

This chain connects TRBV30 to TRBJ2-5; a weak D match, TRBD1 (5 bases). This CDR3 is built from 15 residues. V lost 0 bases and J lost 2, with 13 bases in between. CDR1 and CDR2 from the germline V gene are GTSNPN and SVGIG (reference sequence). CDR3 nucleotides: TGTGCCTGGAGTGTGTGGGGTCCAGGGCAAGAGACCCAGTACTTC. Encoded protein: CAWSVWGPGQETQYF.

The rearrangement links TRBV20-1 to TRBJ2-5; 10 positions agree with TRBD2. Germline CDR1 DFQATT, CDR2 SNEGSKA (reference sequence). V lost 3 bases to trimming and J lost 1 base; unmatched junction nucleotides: 8. This CDR3 has 16 residues. DNA of the CDR3: TGCAGTGCTAGTGTCCCGGGACTAGCGATCCAAGAGACCCAGTACTTC. Its translation: CSASVPGLAIQETQYF.

The chain links TRBV3-1 (or the pseudogene TRBV3-2) to TRBJ2-5; 13 bases are shared with TRBD2. The CDR3 consists of 13 residues. The junction had 3 bases not matched to a gene; V was cut back by 11 bases and J by 3 bases. Germline values: CDR1 LGHDT, CDR2 YNNKEL (reference sequence). DNA for the CDR3: TGTGCCGTCGGGACTAGCGGGAAAGAGACCCAGTACTTC. Translating gives CAVGTSGKETQYF.

The CDR3 loop is CASSPLQEGTEAFF. CDR3 in DNA: TGTGCCAGCTCACCACTTCAGGAGGGGACTGAAGCTTTCTTT. The V gene is TRBV18, the J gene TRBJ1-1, with D possibly TRBD1 on 5 matching bases. Germline V gene lookup returns CDR1 KGHSH and CDR2 LQKENI. The V end was cut by 1 base, the J end by 5 bases, with 11 bases between. CDR3 length: 14 residues.

The chain recombines TRBV27 with TRBJ2-1, with D maybe TRBD1 (6 bases). In germline, CDR1 is MNHEY, CDR2 SMNVEV (reference sequence). V was shortened by 1 base and J by 3 bases, with 13 bases between the two germline ends. CDR3 length: 16 amino acids. The DNA for the CDR3 is TGTGCCAGCAGTTTATATAGGGGGATCGTCTACAATGAGCAGTTCTTC. Translated: CASSLYRGIVYNEQFF.

This chain links TRBV4-2 with TRBJ2-5; 10 bases fit TRBD2. The CDR3 has 16 residues. The V segment lost 4 bases and the J segment 2 bases; nucleotides outside the gene matches: 7. In germline, CDR1 is LGHNA, CDR2 YNFKEQ. The CDR3 loop is CASSPASGGVQETQYF. The CDR3 DNA sequence: TGTGCCAGCAGCCCAGCTAGCGGGGGAGTTCAAGAGACCCAGTACTTC.

The gene calls are TRBV21-1 and TRBJ2-1; the listed D gene, TRBD1, was not tested against the DNA. TRBV21-1 has pseudogene status. The CDR3 has 16 residues. The CDR3 bases are TGTGCCAGCAGCAAAGTTGGGGGCTTTTCCTACAATGAGCAGTTCTTC. Its protein product is CASSKVGGFSYNEQFF.

The V and J genes are TRBV12-5 and TRBJ2-2; TRBD1 matches 7 bases. CDR3 length equals 14 residues. Germline CDR1 reads LGHNT; CDR2 reads FRNRAP. The V gene end was trimmed by 4 bases and the J gene end by 3 bases; junction bases not matched to a gene: 2. In DNA form, the CDR3 reads TGTGCTAGTGGTTGGACAGGCGACACCGGGGAGCTGTTTTTT. Its translation: CASGWTGDTGELFF.

The chain recombines TRBV6-5 with TRBJ1-2, with 10 bases identical to TRBD1. V was clipped by 9 bases and J by 6 bases; unmatched bases: 13. In germline, CDR1 is MNHEY, CDR2 SVGAGI. The CDR3 extends over 15 amino acids. In DNA form, the CDR3 reads TGTGCCAGTTACCGGACGGGACAGGGGTCCGATGGCTACACCTTC. It codes for CASYRTGQGSDGYTF.

This chain joins TRBV6-4 and TRBJ2-5; tentatively, D is TRBD1 (7 bases). In germline, CDR1 is MRHNA, CDR2 SNTAGT. The CDR3 is 15 residues long. Trimming removed 8 bases at V and 5 bases at J, with 21 bases between. CDR3 sequence: CASLVRRGPLETQYF. Here the CDR3 DNA reads TGTGCCAGCCTCGTCCGGAGGGGGCCGCTGGAGACCCAGTACTTC.

The V gene is TRBV5-4, the J gene TRBJ2-1; 13 nucleotides agree with TRBD2. Losses at the gene ends were 0 bases for V and 10 bases for J; bases not matched to a gene: 7. Looked up from germline, CDR1 is SGHNT and CDR2 is YYREEE (reference sequence). The CDR3 is 16 residues long. The CDR3 nucleotides read TGTGCCAGCAGCTTGGGAACTAGCGGGGGGGCGGTCGAGCAGTTCTTC. This translates into CASSLGTSGGAVEQFF.

This chain links TRBV30 with TRBJ2-3; 10 bases line up with TRBD2. V lost 6 bases to trimming and J lost 6 bases; unmatched junction nucleotides: 18. In germline, CDR1 is GTSNPN, CDR2 SVGIG (reference sequence). The CDR3 is 17 amino acids. Written as DNA, the CDR3 is TGTGCCTGCAAAAACTTCGGAATAGCGGGAGGTATGGATACGCAGTATTTT. This codes for CACKNFGIAGGMDTQYF.

The chain links TRBV5-6 to TRBJ2-7, with 7 bases aligning to TRBD2. This CDR3 is 15 amino acids long. Germline CDR1 reads SGHDT; CDR2 reads YYEEEE. Germline trimming cut 1 base from V and 4 bases from J; bases unmatched to any gene: 8. CDR3 bases: TGTGCCAGCAGCTTGAGGTGGGAGGGCCATTACGAGCAGTACTTC. It encodes CASSLRWEGHYEQYF.

This chain connects TRBV27 to TRBJ2-7, with 9 bases matching TRBD2. CDR3 length: 15 residues. The trim removed 5 bases at V and 6 bases at J, leaving 11 bases unmatched. Looked up from germline, CDR1 is MNHEY and CDR2 is SMNVEV (reference sequence). In nucleotides, the CDR3 is TGTGCCAGCAGTAACATTAGCGGGAGAGTTGGCGAGCAGTACTTC. Amino acid sequence: CASSNISGRVGEQYF.

V is TRBV11-3 and J is TRBJ2-1; D call uncertain. Trimming took 1 base from V and 4 from J, leaving 5 bases between them. This CDR3 is built from 13 residues. Germline CDR1 is SGHNT and CDR2 is YENEEA. Written as DNA, the CDR3 is TGTGCCAGCAGCTTAGCCCCTTACAATGAGCAGTTCTTC. Encoded protein: CASSLAPYNEQFF.